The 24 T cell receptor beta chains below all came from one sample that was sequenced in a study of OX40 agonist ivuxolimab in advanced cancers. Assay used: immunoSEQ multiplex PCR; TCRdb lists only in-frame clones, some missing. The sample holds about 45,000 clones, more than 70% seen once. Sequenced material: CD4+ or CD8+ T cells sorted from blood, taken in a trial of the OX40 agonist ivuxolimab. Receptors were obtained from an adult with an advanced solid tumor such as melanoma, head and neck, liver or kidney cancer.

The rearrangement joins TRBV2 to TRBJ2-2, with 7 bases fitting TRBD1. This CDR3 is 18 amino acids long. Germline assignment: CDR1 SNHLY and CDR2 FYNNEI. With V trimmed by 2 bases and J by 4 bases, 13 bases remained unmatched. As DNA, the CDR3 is TGTGCCAGCAGTGAACCCGAATCTGGGACAGACCTCACCGGGGAGCTGTTTTTT. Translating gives CASSEPESGTDLTGELFF. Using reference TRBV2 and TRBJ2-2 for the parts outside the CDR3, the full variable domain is EPEVTQTPSHQVTQMGQEVILRCVPISNHLYFYWYRQILGQKVEFLVSFYNNEISEKSEIFDDQFSVERPDGSNFTLKIRSTKLEDSAMYFCASSEPESGTDLTGELFFGEGSRLTVL.

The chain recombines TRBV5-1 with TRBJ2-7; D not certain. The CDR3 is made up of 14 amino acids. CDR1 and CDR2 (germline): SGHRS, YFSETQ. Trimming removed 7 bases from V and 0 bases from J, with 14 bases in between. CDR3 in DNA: TGCGCCAGCCGCCCCTCATATACCTCCTACGAGCAGTACTTC. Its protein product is CASRPSYTSYEQYF.

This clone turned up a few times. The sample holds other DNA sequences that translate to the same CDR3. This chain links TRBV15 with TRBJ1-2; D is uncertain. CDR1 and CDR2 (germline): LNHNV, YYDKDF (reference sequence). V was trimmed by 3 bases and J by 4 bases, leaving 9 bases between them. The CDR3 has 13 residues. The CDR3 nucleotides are TGTGCCACCAGCAGGGGTACGGGCTATGGCTACACCTTC. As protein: CATSRGTGYGYTF.

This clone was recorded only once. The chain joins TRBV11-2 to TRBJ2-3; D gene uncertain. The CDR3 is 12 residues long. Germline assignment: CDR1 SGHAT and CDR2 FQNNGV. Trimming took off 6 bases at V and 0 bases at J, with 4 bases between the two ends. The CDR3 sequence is CASRYSTDTQYF. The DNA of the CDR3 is TGTGCCAGCAGGTATAGCACAGATACGCAGTATTTT.

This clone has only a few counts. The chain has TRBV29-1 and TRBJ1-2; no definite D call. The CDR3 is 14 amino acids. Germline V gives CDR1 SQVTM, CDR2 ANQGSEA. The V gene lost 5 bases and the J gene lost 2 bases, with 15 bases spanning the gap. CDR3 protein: CSVHDGDSNYGYTF. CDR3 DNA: TGCAGCGTTCACGATGGTGACTCCAACTATGGCTACACCTTC.

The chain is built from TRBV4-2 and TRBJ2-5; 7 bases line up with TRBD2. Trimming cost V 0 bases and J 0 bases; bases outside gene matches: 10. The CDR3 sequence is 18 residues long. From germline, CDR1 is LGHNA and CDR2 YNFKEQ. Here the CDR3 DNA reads TGTGCCAGCAGCCAAGATATTCTCCATCGGGGGGACCAAGAGACCCAGTACTTC. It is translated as CASSQDILHRGDQETQYF.

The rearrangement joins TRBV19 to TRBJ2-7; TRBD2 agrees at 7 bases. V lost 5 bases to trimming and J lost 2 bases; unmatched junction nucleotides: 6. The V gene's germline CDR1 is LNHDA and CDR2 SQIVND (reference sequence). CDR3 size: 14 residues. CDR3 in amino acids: CASSPREVPYEQYF. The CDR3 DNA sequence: TGTGCCAGTAGTCCCCGGGAGGTGCCCTACGAGCAGTACTTC. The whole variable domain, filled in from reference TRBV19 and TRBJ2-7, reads DGGITQSPKYLFRKEGQNVTLSCEQNLNHDAMYWYRQDPGQGLRLIYYSQIVNDFQKGDIAEGYSVSREKKESFPLTVTSAQKNPTAFYLCASSPREVPYEQYFGPGTRLTVT.

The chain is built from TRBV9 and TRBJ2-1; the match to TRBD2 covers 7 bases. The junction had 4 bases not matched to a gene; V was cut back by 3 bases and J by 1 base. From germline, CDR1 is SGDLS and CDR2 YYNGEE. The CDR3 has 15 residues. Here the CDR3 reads CASSATAGSYNEQFF. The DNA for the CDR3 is TGTGCCAGCAGCGCGACAGCGGGGTCCTACAATGAGCAGTTCTTC.

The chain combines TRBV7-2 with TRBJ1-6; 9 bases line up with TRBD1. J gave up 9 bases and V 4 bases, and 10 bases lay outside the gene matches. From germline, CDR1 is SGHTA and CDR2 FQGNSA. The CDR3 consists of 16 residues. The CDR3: CASSSWTGANPSPLHF. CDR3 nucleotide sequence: TGTGCCAGCAGCTCGTGGACAGGGGCGAACCCTTCACCCCTCCACTTT.

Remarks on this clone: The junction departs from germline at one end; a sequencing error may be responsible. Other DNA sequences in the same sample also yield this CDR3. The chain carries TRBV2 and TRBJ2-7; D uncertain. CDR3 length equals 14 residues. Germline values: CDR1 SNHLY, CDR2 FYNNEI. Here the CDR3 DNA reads TGTGCCAGCAGTGAAATGAACAGATACTACGCCCCGTCCTTC. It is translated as CASSEMNRYYAPSF.

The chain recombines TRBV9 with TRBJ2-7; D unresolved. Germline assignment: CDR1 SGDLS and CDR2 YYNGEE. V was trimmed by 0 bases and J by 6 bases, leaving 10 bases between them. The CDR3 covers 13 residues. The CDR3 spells CASSVGVAGEQYF. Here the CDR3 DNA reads TGTGCCAGCAGCGTAGGAGTAGCAGGCGAGCAGTACTTC.

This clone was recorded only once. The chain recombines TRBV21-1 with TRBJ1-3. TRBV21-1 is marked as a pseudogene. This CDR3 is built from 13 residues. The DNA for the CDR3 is TGTGCCAGCAGCAAAGAAAGCGGAAACACCATATATTTT. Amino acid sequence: CASSKESGNTIYF.

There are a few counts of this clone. Written as DNA, the CDR3 is TGTGCCAGCAGTGAAGTCGCGGGAAGCTCTGGAAACACCATATATTTT. Encoded protein: CASSEVAGSSGNTIYF. The chain carries TRBV6-1 and TRBJ1-3; no reliable D call. This CDR3 contains 16 residues. Trimming shortened V by 1 base and J by 0 bases, and 10 bases separated the two germline ends. CDR1 is MNHNS and CDR2 is SASEGT in the germline V gene.

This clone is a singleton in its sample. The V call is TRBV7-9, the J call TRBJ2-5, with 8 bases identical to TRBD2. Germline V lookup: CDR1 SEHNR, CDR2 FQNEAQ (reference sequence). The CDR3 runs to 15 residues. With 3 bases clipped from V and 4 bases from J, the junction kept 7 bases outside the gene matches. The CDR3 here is CASSFLSGAGETQYF. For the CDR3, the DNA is TGTGCCAGCAGCTTCCTTAGCGGGGCGGGAGAGACCCAGTACTTC. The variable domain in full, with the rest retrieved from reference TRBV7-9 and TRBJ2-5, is DTGVSQNPRHKITKRGQNVTFRCDPISEHNRLYWYRQTLGQGPEFLTYFQNEAQLEKSRLLSDRFSAERPKGSFSTLEIQRTEQGDSAMYLCASSFLSGAGETQYFGPGTRLLVL.

CDR3 protein: CASSYGVQETQYF. The CDR3 bases are TGTGCCAGCAGCTATGGGGTCCAAGAGACCCAGTACTTC. The genes are TRBV7-7 and TRBJ2-5; D gene unclear. Germline CDR1 and CDR2: SSHAT and FNYEAQ (reference sequence). V was shortened by 4 bases and J by 1 base, with 7 bases between the two germline ends. The CDR3 spans 13 residues.

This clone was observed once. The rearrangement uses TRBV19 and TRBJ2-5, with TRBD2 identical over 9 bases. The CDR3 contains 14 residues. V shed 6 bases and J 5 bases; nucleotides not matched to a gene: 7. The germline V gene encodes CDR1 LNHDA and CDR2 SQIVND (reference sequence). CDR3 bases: TGTGCCAGTAGCCCGGGACTAGCTGGTGAGACCCAGTACTTC. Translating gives CASSPGLAGETQYF. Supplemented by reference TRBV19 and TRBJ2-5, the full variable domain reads DGGITQSPKYLFRKEGQNVTLSCEQNLNHDAMYWYRQDPGQGLRLIYYSQIVNDFQKGDIAEGYSVSREKKESFPLTVTSAQKNPTAFYLCASSPGLAGETQYFGPGTRLLVL.

The CDR3 spells CASSYRKGPTYEQYF. DNA for the CDR3: TGTGCCAGCAGCTACCGGAAGGGGCCCACCTACGAGCAGTACTTC. The chain combines TRBV7-6 with TRBJ2-7; tentatively, D is TRBD1 (5 bases). CDR3 size: 15 residues. CDR1 and CDR2 from the germline V gene are SGHVS and FNYEAQ. V was shortened by 4 bases and J by 2 bases, with 15 bases between the two germline ends. Full variable domain (rest looked up from reference TRBV7-6 and TRBJ2-7): GAGVSQSPRYKVTKRGQDVALRCDPISGHVSLYWYRQALGQGPEFLTYFNYEAQQDKSGLPNDRFSAERPEGSISTLTIQRTEQRDSAMYRCASSYRKGPTYEQYFGPGTRLTVT.

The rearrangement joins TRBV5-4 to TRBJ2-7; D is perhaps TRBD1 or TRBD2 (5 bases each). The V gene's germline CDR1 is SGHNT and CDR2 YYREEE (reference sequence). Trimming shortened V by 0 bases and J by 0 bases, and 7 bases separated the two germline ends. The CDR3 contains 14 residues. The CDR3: CASSLGDRSYEQYF. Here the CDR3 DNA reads TGTGCCAGCAGCTTGGGGGACCGCTCCTACGAGCAGTACTTC.

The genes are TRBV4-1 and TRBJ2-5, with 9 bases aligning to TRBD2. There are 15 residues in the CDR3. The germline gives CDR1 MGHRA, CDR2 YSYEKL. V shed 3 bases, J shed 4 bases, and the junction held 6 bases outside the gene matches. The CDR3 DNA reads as TGCGCCAGCAGCCAGTCTAGCGGGATAGGAGAGACCCAGTACTTC. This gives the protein CASSQSSGIGETQYF.

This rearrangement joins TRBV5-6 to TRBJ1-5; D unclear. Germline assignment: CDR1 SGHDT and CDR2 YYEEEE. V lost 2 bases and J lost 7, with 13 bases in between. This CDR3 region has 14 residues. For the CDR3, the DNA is TGTGCCAGCAGCTTTTTAGGACGTGGGCAGCCCCAGCATTTT. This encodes CASSFLGRGQPQHF.

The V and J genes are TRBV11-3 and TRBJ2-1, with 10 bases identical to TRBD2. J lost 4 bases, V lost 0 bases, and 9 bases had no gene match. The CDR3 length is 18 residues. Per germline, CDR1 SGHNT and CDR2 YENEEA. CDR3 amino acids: CASSLDSESAGGYNEQFF. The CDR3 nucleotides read TGTGCCAGCAGCTTAGATTCGGAGTCAGCGGGGGGGTACAATGAGCAGTTCTTC. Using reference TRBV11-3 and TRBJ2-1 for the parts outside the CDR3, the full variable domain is EAGVVQSPRYKIIEKKQPVAFWCNPISGHNTLYWYLQNLGQGPELLIRYENEEAVDDSQLPKDRFSAERLKGVDSTLKIQPAELGDSAVYLCASSLDSESAGGYNEQFFGPGTRLTVL.

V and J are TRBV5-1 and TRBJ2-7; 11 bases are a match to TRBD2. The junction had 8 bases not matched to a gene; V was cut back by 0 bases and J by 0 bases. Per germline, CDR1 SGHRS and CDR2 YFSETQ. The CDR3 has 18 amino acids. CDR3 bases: TGCGCCAGCAGCTTGGGGTCTAGCGGGGGGAAGAGCTCCTACGAGCAGTACTTC. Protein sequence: CASSLGSSGGKSSYEQYF.

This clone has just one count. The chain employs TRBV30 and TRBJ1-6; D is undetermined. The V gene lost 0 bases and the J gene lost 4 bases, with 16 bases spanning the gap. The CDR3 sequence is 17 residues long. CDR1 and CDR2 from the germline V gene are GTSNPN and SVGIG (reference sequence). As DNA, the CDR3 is TGTGCCTGGAGTGTATCCGCCCCGGCTCTATATAATTCACCCCTCCACTTT. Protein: CAWSVSAPALYNSPLHF.

The CDR3 nucleotides read TGTGCCTGGAGCCGAGGGGGTAGCGGGAGCTTGGGTGCCCACGAGCAGTACTTC. Translating it yields CAWSRGGSGSLGAHEQYF. The chain joins TRBV30 to TRBJ2-7, with 9 bases identical to TRBD2. Germline trimming cut 3 bases from V and 5 bases from J; bases unmatched to any gene: 20. This CDR3 has 18 residues. Germline V CDR1 and CDR2: GTSNPN, SVGIG (reference sequence).